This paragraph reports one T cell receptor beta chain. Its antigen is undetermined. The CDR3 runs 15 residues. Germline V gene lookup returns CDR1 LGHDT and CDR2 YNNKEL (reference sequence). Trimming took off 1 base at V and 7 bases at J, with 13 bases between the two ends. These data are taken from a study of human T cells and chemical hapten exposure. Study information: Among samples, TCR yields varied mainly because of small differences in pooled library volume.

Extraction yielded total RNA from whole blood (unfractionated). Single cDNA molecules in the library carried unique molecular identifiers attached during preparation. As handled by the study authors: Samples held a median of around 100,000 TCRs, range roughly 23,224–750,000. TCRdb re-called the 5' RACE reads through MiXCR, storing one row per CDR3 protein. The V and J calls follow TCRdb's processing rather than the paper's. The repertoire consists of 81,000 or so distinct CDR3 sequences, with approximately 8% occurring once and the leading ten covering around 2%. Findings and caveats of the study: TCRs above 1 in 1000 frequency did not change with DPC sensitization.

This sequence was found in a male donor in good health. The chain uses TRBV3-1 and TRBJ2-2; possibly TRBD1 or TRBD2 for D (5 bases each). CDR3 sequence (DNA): TGTGCCAGCAGCCAAGGAGGGGAACCGGACGGGGAGCTGTTTTTT. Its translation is CASSQGGEPDGELFF.